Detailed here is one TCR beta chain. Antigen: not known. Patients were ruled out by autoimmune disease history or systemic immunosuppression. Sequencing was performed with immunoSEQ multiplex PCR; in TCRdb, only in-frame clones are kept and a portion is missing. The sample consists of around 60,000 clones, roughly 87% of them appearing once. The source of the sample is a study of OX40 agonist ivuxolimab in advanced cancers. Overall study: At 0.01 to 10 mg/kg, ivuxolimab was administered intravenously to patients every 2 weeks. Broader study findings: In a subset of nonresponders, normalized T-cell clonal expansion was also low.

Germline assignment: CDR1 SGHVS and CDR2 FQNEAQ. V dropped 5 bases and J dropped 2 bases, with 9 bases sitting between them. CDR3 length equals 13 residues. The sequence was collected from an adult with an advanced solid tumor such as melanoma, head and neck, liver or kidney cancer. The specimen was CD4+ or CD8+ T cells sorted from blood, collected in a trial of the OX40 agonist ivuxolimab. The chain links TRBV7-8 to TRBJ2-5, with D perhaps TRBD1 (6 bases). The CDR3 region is CASSPGQQETQYF. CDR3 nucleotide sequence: TGTGCCAGCAGCCCCGGACAGCAAGAGACCCAGTACTTC.